Each of the 10 T cell receptor beta chains below was sequenced from the same sample in a study of T cell changes during pregnancy in multiple sclerosis. Some clones are missing from TCRdb's copy, which holds only in-frame ones; the method was immunoSEQ multiplex PCR. The table records 13,000 or so clones, 85% to 90% of them present only once. Here the sequenced sample was CD8+ T cells from peripheral blood mononuclear cells, taken in the first trimester of pregnancy. These receptors all come from a female donor with multiple sclerosis, enrolled in a pregnancy study.

This sequence joins TRBV30 and TRBJ1-2; D is ambiguous. Germline CDR1 is GTSNPN and CDR2 is SVGIG (reference sequence). The CDR3 covers 13 residues. V was cut by 3 bases and J by 7 bases, with 15 bases left in between. Here the CDR3 DNA reads TGTGCCTGGAGCCAAGGTGGACTTCTTGGCTACACCTTC. It translates to CAWSQGGLLGYTF. The variable domain in full, completed from reference TRBV30 and TRBJ1-2, reads SQTIHQWPATLVQPVGSPLSLECTVEGTSNPNLYWYRQAAGRGLQLLFYSVGIGQISSEVPQNLSASRPQDRQFILSSKKLLLSDSGFYLCAWSQGGLLGYTFGSGTRLTVV.

In its sample, this clone is medium-sized (0.01 to 0.1%). V and J are TRBV5-6 and TRBJ2-2, with D possibly TRBD1 on 5 matching bases. Germline loops: CDR1 SGHDT, CDR2 YYEEEE. The CDR3 is made up of 19 amino acids. V lost 4 bases and J 2 bases, leaving 24 bases between the germline ends. The CDR3 DNA reads TGTGCCAGCAGCCCCATGATTCGTACAGGAGTTGACAACACCGGGGAGCTGTTTTTT. Translated: CASSPMIRTGVDNTGELFF.

This clone is medium-sized within its sample. The rearrangement links TRBV25-1 to TRBJ2-3, with 10 bases aligning to TRBD2. V was clipped by 2 bases and J by 4 bases; unmatched bases: 9. CDR3 length: 17 amino acids. Germline CDR1 is MGHDK and CDR2 is SYGVNS. CDR3 residues: CASSEESWSGGADTQYF. The CDR3 region has the DNA TGTGCCAGCAGTGAAGAGAGCTGGAGCGGGGGGGCAGATACGCAGTATTTT.

The gene calls are TRBV11-3 and TRBJ1-4; D is ambiguous. Germline values: CDR1 SGHNT, CDR2 YENEEA. V lost 0 bases to trimming and J lost 5 bases, with 13 bases between them. The CDR3 runs 16 residues. CDR3 bases: TGTGCCAGCAGCTTAGATCCGGGAGTTCAGAATGAAAAACTGTTTTTT. Amino acid sequence: CASSLDPGVQNEKLFF.

This clone is categorized as medium-sized. The genes are TRBV5-5 and TRBJ2-3; weak D call: TRBD1 (5 bases). From germline, CDR1 is SGHKS and CDR2 YYEKEE (reference sequence). V lost 0 bases and J 2 bases, leaving 13 bases between the germline ends. The CDR3 contains 16 residues. The CDR3 loop is CASSLGRTGTTDTQYF. As DNA, the CDR3 is TGTGCCAGCAGCTTGGGGCGCACAGGAACCACAGATACGCAGTATTTT.

The chain joins TRBV5-6 to TRBJ1-2; no reliable D call. The V gene lost 1 base and the J gene lost 5 bases, with 15 bases spanning the gap. Germline assignment: CDR1 SGHDT and CDR2 YYEEEE. This CDR3 has 15 amino acids. The CDR3 DNA reads TGTGCCAGCAGCTTGTGGAGTGGCCAGCTATATGGCTACACCTTC. It yields the protein CASSLWSGQLYGYTF.

This clone was seen a few times. This rearrangement joins TRBV6-1 to TRBJ1-3; 8 bases align to TRBD1. The CDR3 sequence is 15 residues long. Germline assignment: CDR1 MNHNS and CDR2 SASEGT. Trimming took 6 bases from V and 2 from J; bases not matched to a gene: 6. Written as DNA, the CDR3 is TGTGCCAGCAGCCAGGGGGCTGAAGCTGGAAACACCATATATTTT. This encodes CASSQGAEAGNTIYF.

The chain has TRBV28 and TRBJ1-5, with D uncertain. Germline V lookup: CDR1 MDHEN, CDR2 SYDVKM. V was pared by 5 bases and J by 3 bases, with 17 bases between. This CDR3 comprises 16 residues. Written as DNA, the CDR3 is TGTGCCAGCAGTCGCGCAAGTGGCGGTCCCAATCAGCCCCAGCATTTT. This encodes CASSRASGGPNQPQHF.

This clone was observed a handful of times. The chain combines TRBV4-3 with TRBJ2-5; 9 bases are shared with TRBD2. CDR3 length equals 16 residues. The germline V gene encodes CDR1 LGHNA and CDR2 YSLEER. With 3 bases clipped from V and 1 base from J, the junction kept 6 bases outside the gene matches. CDR3 DNA sequence: TGCGCCAGCAGCCAGGAGGGTAGCGGGAGCCAAGAGACCCAGTACTTC. Amino acids: CASSQEGSGSQETQYF.

This chain connects TRBV6-5 to TRBJ1-2; possibly TRBD1 for D (5 bases). The CDR3 sequence is 14 residues long. Between the trimmed V and J ends, which lost 6 bases and 8 bases, there was a span of 19 bases. Germline assignment: CDR1 MNHEY and CDR2 SVGAGI. In DNA form, the CDR3 reads TGTGCCAGCAGCCAACTCCAGGGTCCAGGAGGCTACACCTTC. It encodes CASSQLQGPGGYTF.